The 23 T cell receptor beta chains below all came from one sample that was sequenced in a study of cytomegalovirus exposure and HLA in healthy donors. A multiplex PCR was run with 60 Vbeta primers and 13 Jbeta primers. Measured with immunoSEQ multiplex PCR; TCRdb has only the in-frame clones, and not every one. This table holds about 200,000 clones, about 90% found once. The material sequenced was PBMCs. These receptors were taken from a boy aged 2 to 9 in good health and CMV-seronegative.

The chain couples TRBV9 to TRBJ2-1; maybe TRBD1 (7 bases). The germline gives CDR1 SGDLS, CDR2 YYNGEE. V was cut by 0 bases and J by 2 bases, with 12 bases left in between. The CDR3 consists of 16 residues. The CDR3 protein is CASSVGGTETYNEQFF. The CDR3 nucleotides read TGTGCCAGCAGCGTAGGCGGGACAGAGACCTACAATGAGCAGTTCTTC. Filled out from reference TRBV9 and TRBJ2-1, the complete variable domain reads DSGVTQTPKHLITATGQRVTLRCSPRSGDLSVYWYQQSLDQGLQFLIQYYNGEERAKGNILERFSAQQFPDLHSELNLSSLELGDSALYFCASSVGGTETYNEQFFGPGTRLTVL.

The genes are TRBV5-8 and TRBJ1-1; 8 bases map to TRBD1. Germline CDR1 and CDR2: SGHTS and YDEGEE. Trimming at V came to 2 bases and at J to 4 bases, leaving 10 bases not matched to a gene. This CDR3 is 16 amino acids long. The CDR3 DNA follows: TGTGCCAGCAGCTTCCCTTGGACAGGGCCGACCACTGAAGCTTTCTTT. It codes for CASSFPWTGPTTEAFF.

The J gene is TRBJ1-1, the V gene TRBV11-3; no firm D call. Germline loops: CDR1 SGHNT, CDR2 YENEEA. Trimming took 1 base from V and 1 from J, leaving 4 bases between them. CDR3 length equals 13 residues. This chain's CDR3 is CASSLGQNTEAFF. Here the CDR3 DNA reads TGTGCCAGCAGCTTAGGACAGAACACTGAAGCTTTCTTT.

The V gene is TRBV29-1, the J gene TRBJ2-7, with 8 bases fitting TRBD1. V lost 6 bases to trimming and J lost 6 bases; unmatched junction nucleotides: 16. The CDR3 spans 15 residues. The germline V gene has CDR1 SQVTM and CDR2 ANQGSEA. The CDR3 region is CSVATRGRGLSEQYF. As DNA, the CDR3 is TGCAGCGTGGCAACCAGGGGGCGCGGGTTATCCGAGCAGTACTTC.

V is TRBV27 and J is TRBJ2-7, with 10 bases matching TRBD2. This CDR3 is built from 14 residues. CDR1 and CDR2 from the germline V gene are MNHEY and SMNVEV (reference sequence). V shed 6 bases, J shed 7 bases, and the junction held 9 bases outside the gene matches. The CDR3: CASSPAGGPYEQYF. Here the CDR3 DNA reads TGTGCCAGCAGCCCAGCGGGAGGGCCTTATGAGCAGTACTTC.

This chain connects TRBV7-3 to TRBJ2-1; D not resolved. CDR3 length: 12 amino acids. CDR1 and CDR2 (germline): SGHTA, FQGTGA. The V and J ends lost 1 base and 6 bases respectively, with 4 bases between them. CDR3 region: CASSLNFNEQFF. The CDR3 DNA follows: TGTGCCAGCAGCTTAAACTTCAATGAGCAGTTCTTC.

V gene TRBV6-5 combines with J gene TRBJ2-3, with 11 nucleotides matching TRBD2. The CDR3 loop spans 13 amino acids. The germline V gene has CDR1 MNHEY and CDR2 SVGAGI. V was pared by 7 bases and J by 8 bases, with 5 bases of the junction left unmatched. In DNA form, the CDR3 reads TGTGCCAGCACCCTAGCGGGGGGCGGTACGCAGTATTTT. This encodes CASTLAGGGTQYF.

As DNA, the CDR3 is TGTGCCAGCAGTGAAGCGGGGCCCCAGGGCGCTGGCTACACCTTC. Translation gives CASSEAGPQGAGYTF. The chain couples TRBV2 to TRBJ1-2, with D perhaps TRBD1 (5 bases). Trimming cost V 0 bases and J 7 bases, with 15 bases left between them. Looked up from germline, CDR1 is SNHLY and CDR2 is FYNNEI. The CDR3 is made up of 15 amino acids.

The rearrangement uses TRBV2 and TRBJ2-7, with D possibly being TRBD1 (7 bases). Germline CDR1 reads SNHLY; CDR2 reads FYNNEI. Trimming left V 7 bases short and J 2 bases short, with 21 bases between. CDR3 length: 16 amino acids. In nucleotides, the CDR3 is TGTGCCAGCACTCCCATGGGGGGACAGCCGACCTACGAGCAGTACTTC. Translation: CASTPMGGQPTYEQYF.

V usage is TRBV6-1 and J usage is TRBJ2-7, with 8 bases matching TRBD1. V lost 9 bases and J lost 2; bases outside the gene matches: 6. This CDR3 spans 13 amino acids. CDR1 is MNHNS and CDR2 is SASEGT in the germline V gene. The CDR3 loop is CASTDRAPYEQYF. The CDR3 nucleotides read TGTGCCAGTACGGACAGGGCGCCCTACGAGCAGTACTTC.

This clone has a handful of counts. The chain couples TRBV19 to TRBJ2-2; 7 positions agree with TRBD1. The CDR3 totals 16 residues. CDR1 is LNHDA and CDR2 is SQIVND in the germline V gene (reference sequence). The V and J ends lost 4 bases and 4 bases, in that order; junction bases with no gene match: 9. CDR3 loop: CASSRHRGPTTGELFF. For the CDR3, the DNA is TGTGCCAGTAGTAGACACAGGGGACCCACCACCGGGGAGCTGTTTTTT.

This chain connects TRBV29-1 to TRBJ1-1; D is perhaps TRBD1 (6 bases). V was pared by 2 bases and J by 4 bases, with 17 bases between. Germline assignment: CDR1 SQVTM and CDR2 ANQGSEA. The CDR3 has 15 amino acids. CDR3 in DNA: TGCAGCGTTGAAAAAGGGACACCTTCGGGCACTGAAGCTTTCTTT. It encodes CSVEKGTPSGTEAFF.

This chain connects TRBV2 to TRBJ2-1, with D unresolved. Trimming took 8 bases from V and 8 from J, leaving 4 bases between them. CDR1 and CDR2 (germline): SNHLY, FYNNEI. The CDR3 spans 9 residues. CDR3 residues: CASGDEQFF. The CDR3 region has the DNA TGTGCCAGCGGAGATGAGCAGTTCTTC.

This chain uses TRBV2 with TRBJ2-1; perhaps TRBD2 as D (6 bases). The CDR3 spans 16 residues. The germline V gene encodes CDR1 SNHLY and CDR2 FYNNEI. Deletions cut 6 bases from V and 0 bases from J, with 15 bases between. The CDR3 loop reads CASSVLARSSYNEQFF. Written as DNA, the CDR3 is TGTGCCAGCAGCGTCCTAGCGAGAAGCTCCTACAATGAGCAGTTCTTC.

This rearrangement joins TRBV6-1 to TRBJ2-7; 7 bases map to TRBD2. The CDR3 runs 11 residues. Germline CDR1 and CDR2: MNHNS and SASEGT. The ends lost 2 bases at V and 11 bases at J; junction bases unmatched: 3. The CDR3 DNA sequence: TGTGCCAGCAGTGAAAGTGGGGGGGAGTACTTC. Protein sequence: CASSESGGEYF.

Concerning this clone itself: One junction end does not reproduce the germline sequence, and a read error may be involved. The chain couples TRBV7-9 to TRBJ1-1, with TRBD1 identical over 9 bases. The germline CDR1 and CDR2 sequences are SEHNR and FQNEAQ (reference sequence). The CDR3 runs to 15 residues. CDR3 coding DNA: TGTTCCAGCAGCGACCGGGACAGGGACTTCACTGAAGCTTTCTTT. Protein: CSSSDRDRDFTEAFF.

V gene TRBV6-4 combines with J gene TRBJ1-6; unclear D gene. Germline V lookup: CDR1 MRHNA, CDR2 SNTAGT. This CDR3 has 18 residues. V lost 6 bases and J lost 0, with 18 bases in between. In DNA, the CDR3 is TGTGCCAGCAGCGCCCCCAGCGGTAGTAGCTCCTATAATTCACCCCTCCACTTT. Amino acids: CASSAPSGSSSYNSPLHF.

The rearrangement uses TRBV5-6 and TRBJ2-7; D gene uncertain. The ends were cut back, 3 bases at V and 2 bases at J, with 12 bases in the middle. CDR3 length: 14 amino acids. Germline CDR1 and CDR2: SGHDT and YYEEEE. Written as DNA, the CDR3 is TGTGCCAGCAGCTCCATTAGATTGGCCTACGAGCAGTACTTC. Protein product: CASSSIRLAYEQYF.

The chain is built from TRBV28 and TRBJ2-1, with 10 positions matching TRBD2. The CDR3 sequence is 16 residues long. With V trimmed by 7 bases and J by 2 bases, 8 bases remained unmatched. Per the germline V gene, CDR1 is MDHEN and CDR2 is SYDVKM. CDR3 protein: CASTRISGRTYNEQFF. The CDR3 bases are TGTGCCAGCACCAGGATTAGCGGGAGGACCTACAATGAGCAGTTCTTC.

V gene TRBV28 combines with J gene TRBJ2-3; perhaps TRBD1 as D (6 bases). The CDR3 runs to 14 residues. The V end was cut by 10 bases, the J end by 0 bases, with 14 bases between. Looked up from germline, CDR1 is MDHEN and CDR2 is SYDVKM. The CDR3 DNA follows: TGTGCCACACAGGGCAGAACTAGCACAGATACGCAGTATTTT. Translation: CATQGRTSTDTQYF.

With regard to this clone: Compared with germline, one end of the junction differs, possibly owing to a read error. The CDR3 here is CASSYTLAVSSCEQYF. The DNA for the CDR3 is TGTGCCAGCAGTTACACCCTAGCGGTGAGCTCCTGCGAGCAGTACTTC. The chain is built from TRBV6-5 and TRBJ2-7; TRBD2 matches 7 bases. This CDR3 spans 16 amino acids. Germline V CDR1 and CDR2: MNHEY, SVGAGI.

The chain has TRBV11-1 and TRBJ1-5; no clear D gene. Germline CDR1 reads SGHAT; CDR2 reads FQDESV (reference sequence). V dropped 0 bases and J dropped 3 bases, with 15 bases sitting between them. This CDR3 spans 17 amino acids. This CDR3 is CASSLAPTAIPNQPQHF. Here the CDR3 DNA reads TGTGCCAGCAGCTTAGCCCCCACTGCCATACCCAATCAGCCCCAGCATTTT.

The CDR3 nucleotides read TGTGCCAGCAGTTCCCTAGGGACTAGCGGGAGTTCATATGAGCAGTTCTTC. Translation gives CASSSLGTSGSSYEQFF. J is TRBJ2-1 and V is TRBV28; 14 nucleotides agree with TRBD2. Losses at the gene ends were 4 bases for V and 8 bases for J; bases not matched to a gene: 10. This CDR3 has 17 amino acids. Per the germline V gene, CDR1 is MDHEN and CDR2 is SYDVKM.